The 5 T cell receptor beta chains below were found in one sample sequenced in a study of blood T cells in healthy people across ages. PCR was performed a second time for roughly 7 to 12 cycles using a sample-barcoded 5' primer and a J-beta primer mix. Using its own MiXCR run on the 5' RACE reads, TCRdb lists one record per CDR3 protein. The sample includes 700,000 or so distinct CDR3 sequences, roughly 41% of them seen just once. The specimen sequenced was blood. Receptor source: a man older than 75 in good health.

In its sample, this clonotype was seen a few times. The V call is TRBV20-1, the J call TRBJ2-5; D remains unclear. The end of the DNA fits TRBJ2-7 better, so the J call may be wrong. Germline V gene sequence: CDR1 DFQATT, CDR2 SNEGSKA (reference sequence). This CDR3 contains 11 residues. In nucleotides, the CDR3 is TGCAGTGCTAAAAGACAATACGAGCAGTACTTC. It specifies CSAKRQYEQYF.

This clonotype showed up many times. This chain joins TRBV5-1 and TRBJ2-7; D is possibly TRBD2 (5 bases). The length of the CDR3 is 14 residues. Germline CDR1 SGHRS, CDR2 YFSETQ. The V end was cut by 1 base, the J end by 0 bases, with 8 bases between. CDR3: CASSLPGSSYEQYF. CDR3 nucleotides: TGCGCCAGCAGCTTGCCTGGGAGCTCCTACGAGCAGTACTTC.

The V gene is TRBV29-1, the J gene TRBJ1-1; 7 bases match TRBD1. The CDR3 is 13 residues long. V shed 4 bases, J shed 0 bases, and the junction held 2 bases outside the gene matches. Per germline, CDR1 SQVTM and CDR2 ANQGSEA. This CDR3 is CSVATGMNTEAFF. CDR3 sequence (DNA): TGCAGCGTTGCGACAGGGATGAACACTGAAGCTTTCTTT.

This clonotype was counted ten times or more. The CDR3 here is CASSPRTRSGAKNIQYF. The CDR3 DNA follows: TGTGCCAGCAGCCCCCGAACCAGGAGTGGGGCCAAAAACATTCAGTACTTC. The chain combines TRBV7-9 with TRBJ2-4; no firm D call. The CDR3 runs to 17 residues. The V gene lost 5 bases and the J gene lost 1 base, with 18 bases spanning the gap. The germline gives CDR1 SEHNR, CDR2 FQNEAQ (reference sequence).

The chain carries TRBV20-1 and TRBJ2-7, with D possibly TRBD2 on 7 matching bases. This CDR3 has 12 amino acids. Between the trimmed V and J ends, which lost 6 bases and 7 bases, there was a span of 16 bases. The germline V gene has CDR1 DFQATT and CDR2 SNEGSKA (reference sequence). The CDR3 sequence is CSALQGRGEQYF. DNA for the CDR3: TGCAGTGCCCTTCAGGGGAGGGGTGAGCAGTACTTC.